This T cell receptor (beta chain) was captured by sequencing in a study of CD8 T cells in ankylosing spondylitis. Study outcomes and limitations: Matched synovial fluid from ankylosing spondylitis patients was reported to be enriched for disease-linked clones. Existing reports had already noted some motif variants in reactive arthritis synovial fluid and blood. A TCR beta motif made of eight highly homologous variants seemed typical of ankylosing spondylitis blood.

In this sample, this clonotype turned up many times. Its target is unknown. The CDR3 sequence is 16 residues long. V shed 4 bases and J shed 0 bases, with 13 bases lying between them. Library preparation for TCR beta used quantitative 5'-RACE with molecular barcodes. TCRdb re-called the 5' RACE reads through MiXCR, storing one row per CDR3 protein. The sample contains a few hundred thousand distinct CDR3 sequences, 20% to 30% of which appear only once. The sequenced material came from blood, either unsorted or a sorted T cell fraction (not recorded which). The receptor's source is a male donor with ankylosing spondylitis or in good health (not recorded which). V usage is TRBV12-3 or TRBV12-4 and J usage is TRBJ1-3, with D possibly being TRBD1 (6 bases). CDR3 bases: TGTGCCAGCAGTTGGGACACACTAAGCTCTGGAAACACCATATATTTT. Protein: CASSWDTLSSGNTIYF.